The 5 T cell receptor beta chains below all came from one sample that was sequenced in a study of neoadjuvant anti-PD-1 for oral cavity cancer. Data came from immunoSEQ multiplex PCR; TCRdb stores just in-frame clones and leaves some out. The sample gives over 10,000 clones, less than 70% of which show up once; 9.5% to 15% is in the top ten. The sequencing used tumor tissue, collected before nivolumab (anti-PD-1) treatment. These receptors all come from a person between 40 and 85 years old with oral cavity squamous cell carcinoma.

V is TRBV28 and J is TRBJ1-2; a possible D gene is TRBD1 (6 bases). The CDR3 covers 14 residues. Trimming removed 10 bases from V and 5 bases from J, with 20 bases in between. Germline CDR1 is MDHEN and CDR2 is SYDVKM. The CDR3 bases are TGTGCCACTGGGGGGCAGGCCTTTTGGTATGGCTACACCTTC. The encoded protein is CATGGQAFWYGYTF.

This chain connects TRBV11-2 to TRBJ1-1, with TRBD1 identical over 8 bases. CDR3 length: 12 amino acids. Germline values: CDR1 SGHAT, CDR2 FQNNGV. J gave up 4 bases and V 6 bases, and 1 base lay outside the gene matches. The DNA of the CDR3 is TGTGCCAGCAGAGGACAGGGCACTGAAGCTTTCTTT. It yields the protein CASRGQGTEAFF.

This sequence joins TRBV11-2 and TRBJ2-7; a weak D match, TRBD2 (5 bases). This CDR3 is 14 amino acids long. The ends were cut back, 2 bases at V and 2 bases at J, with 10 bases in the middle. The germline CDR1 and CDR2 sequences are SGHAT and FQNNGV. CDR3 sequence reads: CASSLLGSTYEQYF. In nucleotides, the CDR3 is TGTGCCAGCAGCTTATTAGGGAGCACCTACGAGCAGTACTTC.

The J gene is TRBJ2-3, the V gene TRBV4-1; D uncertain. Per the germline V gene, CDR1 is MGHRA and CDR2 is YSYEKL. Trimming removed 1 base from V and 0 bases from J, with 11 bases in between. The CDR3 consists of 16 residues. CDR3 DNA sequence: TGCGCCAGCAGCCAAGGGCCCTACACCAGCACAGATACGCAGTATTTT. Translation: CASSQGPYTSTDTQYF.

The J gene is TRBJ2-5, the V gene TRBV7-3, with D possibly TRBD1 on 5 matching bases. The J call may be incorrect, as the DNA end agrees better with TRBJ2-7. Germline V gene lookup returns CDR1 SGHTA and CDR2 FQGTGA. The CDR3 runs to 14 residues. The CDR3 sequence: CASSLQAGRYEQYF. The CDR3 nucleotides read TGTGCCAGCAGCTTACAGGCAGGGCGGTACGAGCAGTACTTC.